One sample yielded the 30 T cell receptor beta chains listed below, sequenced in a study of CD4 T cells in relation to SARS-CoV-2 and coronaviruses. Data came from immunoSEQ multiplex PCR; TCRdb stores just in-frame clones and leaves some out. Found here are 43,000 or so clones, over 75% of them singletons; the top ten hold about 1.5%. No antigens are known for them. Sequencing input: naive CD4+ T cells from PBMCs, cultured in vitro. Noted subset: naive CD4+ T cells isolated by negative enrichment. Receptor source: an adult with COVID-19.

V is TRBV6-6 and J is TRBJ1-1, with a weak D call TRBD1 (6 bases). The CDR3 loop spans 16 amino acids. CDR1 MNHNY and CDR2 SVGAGI come from the germline V gene (reference sequence). V was pared by 4 bases and J by 2 bases, with 17 bases between. The CDR3 loop is CASSFPGVVSNTEAFF. Written as DNA, the CDR3 is TGTGCCAGCAGTTTCCCAGGGGTGGTATCCAACACTGAAGCTTTCTTT.

The genes are TRBV18 and TRBJ1-4; the D is unclear. V was trimmed by 3 bases and J by 8 bases, leaving 16 bases between them. Per germline, CDR1 KGHSH and CDR2 LQKENI. This CDR3 contains 15 residues. The DNA for the CDR3 is TGTGCCAGCTCACCTTCGGGCAGTCCGGGAGAAAAACTGTTTTTT. Its protein is CASSPSGSPGEKLFF. Variable domain in full (rest from reference TRBV18 and TRBJ1-4): NAGVMQNPRHLVRRRGQEARLRCSPMKGHSHVYWYRQLPEEGLKFMVYLQKENIIDESGMPKERFSAEFPKEGPSILRIQQVVRGDSAAYFCASSPSGSPGEKLFFGSGTQLSVL.

The chain has TRBV7-3 and TRBJ1-1; D perhaps matches TRBD1 (5 bases). CDR1 is SGHTA and CDR2 is FQGTGA in the germline V gene. The CDR3 contains 13 residues. Trimming left V 3 bases short and J 0 bases short, with 5 bases between. The DNA for the CDR3 is TGTGCCAGCAGCTTGACAGTGAACACTGAAGCTTTCTTT. The encoded protein is CASSLTVNTEAFF. The full variable domain, rest sourced from reference TRBV7-3 and TRBJ1-1, is GAGVSQTPSNKVTEKGKYVELRCDPISGHTALYWYRQSLGQGPEFLIYFQGTGAADDSGLPNDRFFAVRPEGSVSTLKIQRTERGDSAVYLCASSLTVNTEAFFGQGTRLTVV.

The chain employs TRBV7-9 and TRBJ2-1, with a possible D match to TRBD2 (5 bases). From germline, CDR1 is SEHNR and CDR2 FQNEAQ (reference sequence). The CDR3 contains 16 residues. The V end lost 5 bases, the J end lost 1 base, and 15 bases lay between the germline ends. CDR3 DNA sequence: TGTGCCAGCAGCCCACTCGGGCTAGCTTCCTACAATGAGCAGTTCTTC. Amino acids: CASSPLGLASYNEQFF.

The CDR3 DNA follows: TGTGCCGGTTACCAGAGCTCTGGGGCCAACGTCCTGACTTTC. It translates to CAGYQSSGANVLTF. This chain uses TRBV15 with TRBJ2-6; D is unresolved. The germline gives CDR1 LNHNV, CDR2 YYDKDF (reference sequence). The V and J ends lost 11 bases and 0 bases respectively, with 11 bases between them. The CDR3 is 14 residues long.

This clone was found once. Because the CDR3's place on the DNA is in doubt, the DNA is left out and the CDR3 is given as listed by TCRdb. This rearrangement joins TRBV19 to TRBJ2-5. The CDR3 length is 15 residues, termini included. In germline, CDR1 is LNHDA, CDR2 SQIVND (reference sequence). The CDR3 sequence is CASSTSGLEEETQYF.

The V and J genes are TRBV7-2 and TRBJ2-7; the match to TRBD2 covers 8 bases. The CDR3 length is 13 residues. CDR1 and CDR2 from the germline V gene are SGHTA and FQGNSA. V trimming: 3 bases; J trimming: 3 bases; junction bases outside the gene matches: 1. This chain's CDR3 is CASSLGLDYEQYF. CDR3 bases: TGTGCCAGCAGCTTGGGACTAGACTACGAGCAGTACTTC.

The gene calls are TRBV5-4 and TRBJ1-6, with 11 nucleotides matching TRBD1. This CDR3 has 15 residues. CDR1 SGHNT and CDR2 YYREEE come from the germline V gene (reference sequence). J gave up 7 bases and V 4 bases, and 4 bases lay outside the gene matches. This CDR3 is CASSKGTGGNSPLHF. The CDR3 nucleotides read TGTGCCAGCAGCAAGGGGACAGGGGGGAATTCACCCCTCCACTTT.

V gene TRBV28 combines with J gene TRBJ2-1; TRBD1 matches at 8 bases. The germline V gene has CDR1 MDHEN and CDR2 SYDVKM. The CDR3 has 15 residues. Losses at the gene ends were 4 bases for V and 2 bases for J; bases not matched to a gene: 4. This CDR3 is CASSSTGVAYNEQFF. The CDR3 DNA reads TGTGCCAGCAGTTCGACAGGGGTGGCCTACAATGAGCAGTTCTTC.

The rearrangement joins TRBV5-1 to TRBJ1-1, with TRBD1 as a possible D gene (6 bases). Germline V gene sequence: CDR1 SGHRS, CDR2 YFSETQ. The CDR3 is made up of 15 amino acids. Trimming cost V 0 bases and J 1 base, with 10 bases left between them. The chain's CDR3 is CASSLAGTPNTEAFF. CDR3 sequence (DNA): TGCGCCAGCAGCTTGGCCGGGACACCGAACACTGAAGCTTTCTTT.

CDR3 amino acids: CASSLGYKRRGKTYEQYF. The CDR3 DNA follows: TGTGCCAGCAGCTTAGGATATAAGAGGCGGGGGAAGACCTACGAGCAGTACTTC. The V call is TRBV7-8, the J call TRBJ2-7, with 7 nucleotides matching TRBD2. Losses at the gene ends were 1 base for V and 2 bases for J; bases not matched to a gene: 14. Germline V gives CDR1 SGHVS, CDR2 FQNEAQ. The CDR3 length is 18 residues.

This chain links TRBV20-1 with TRBJ2-5; D not resolved. V lost 4 bases and J 4 bases, leaving 4 bases between the germline ends. From germline, CDR1 is DFQATT and CDR2 SNEGSKA (reference sequence). The CDR3 spans 10 residues. CDR3 sequence (DNA): TGCAGTGCTAAGAGAGAGACCCAGTACTTC. It yields the protein CSAKRETQYF.

The chain employs TRBV10-3 and TRBJ1-2, with D perhaps TRBD1 (6 bases). The ends were cut back, 5 bases at V and 5 bases at J, with 18 bases in the middle. The CDR3 contains 15 residues. Germline values: CDR1 ENHRY, CDR2 SYGVKD. The CDR3 sequence is CAISLSRGASYGYTF. In DNA, the CDR3 is TGTGCCATCAGTCTTTCGCGGGGGGCAAGTTATGGCTACACCTTC.

V is TRBV11-2 and J is TRBJ2-3; TRBD2 matches at 7 bases. CDR1 and CDR2 (germline): SGHAT, FQNNGV. The CDR3 covers 14 residues. Trimming took 5 bases from V and 5 from J; bases not matched to a gene: 7. CDR3 residues: CASSPGLVGDTQYF. Written as DNA, the CDR3 is TGTGCCAGCAGCCCCGGACTAGTAGGAGATACGCAGTATTTT. Looking up the rest from reference TRBV11-2 and TRBJ2-3 gives the full variable domain: EAGVAQSPRYKIIEKRQSVAFWCNPISGHATLYWYQQILGQGPKLLIQFQNNGVVDDSQLPKDRFSAERLKGVDSTLKIQPAKLEDSAVYLCASSPGLVGDTQYFGPGTRLTVL.

The chain uses TRBV20-1 and TRBJ2-7; D remains unclear. The V end lost 3 bases, the J end lost 3 bases, and 6 bases lay between the germline ends. The CDR3 is 11 amino acids. Looked up from germline, CDR1 is DFQATT and CDR2 is SNEGSKA (reference sequence). CDR3 bases: TGCAGTGCTAGCCTCAACTACGAGCAGTACTTC. Amino acid sequence: CSASLNYEQYF.

The J gene is TRBJ1-2, the V gene TRBV29-1; 10 bases are a match to TRBD1. The CDR3 sequence is 12 residues long. V dropped 1 base and J dropped 8; count of bases not matched to a gene: 1. Per germline, CDR1 SQVTM and CDR2 ANQGSEA. As DNA, the CDR3 is TGCAGCGTTGAAGGGACAGGGGGAGGCTACACCTTC. Protein: CSVEGTGGGYTF.

The CDR3 loop is CASSQPGVTSYNEQFF. CDR3 DNA sequence: TGCGCCAGCAGCCAGCCCGGAGTTACATCCTACAATGAGCAGTTCTTC. The rearrangement links TRBV4-1 to TRBJ2-1, with no clear D. This CDR3 spans 16 amino acids. CDR1 and CDR2 (germline): MGHRA, YSYEKL. Trimming took 3 bases from V and 1 from J, leaving 13 bases between them.

The genes are TRBV19 and TRBJ2-3, with TRBD2 matching over 9 bases. The CDR3 sequence is 14 residues long. With V trimmed by 10 bases and J by 4 bases, 9 bases remained unmatched. CDR1 and CDR2 from the germline V gene are LNHDA and SQIVND (reference sequence). The CDR3, as DNA: TGTGCCACAAAGGTAGCGGGAGTGGCAGATACGCAGTATTTT. Protein: CATKVAGVADTQYF.

The V call is TRBV15, the J call TRBJ2-1; TRBD1 matches 7 bases. This CDR3 region has 16 residues. V shed 0 bases, J shed 5 bases, and the junction held 7 bases outside the gene matches. Germline CDR1 LNHNV, CDR2 YYDKDF (reference sequence). CDR3 DNA: TGTGCCACCAGCAGAGATCAACAGGGGTCCAACAATGAGCAGTTCTTC. As protein: CATSRDQQGSNNEQFF.

The chain is built from TRBV29-1 and TRBJ2-1; D is uncertain. Germline lookup yields CDR1 SQVTM and CDR2 ANQGSEA. Trimming pared 7 bases from V and 4 bases from J, leaving 17 bases between. CDR3 size: 14 residues. The CDR3 region has the DNA TGCAGCGCCTTTCTCCAACCGAAATACAATGAGCAGTTCTTC. Translation gives CSAFLQPKYNEQFF.

The chain has TRBV4-2 and TRBJ2-3; D may be TRBD2 (5 bases). Germline V gives CDR1 LGHNA, CDR2 YNFKEQ. Trimming left V 1 base short and J 1 base short, with 9 bases between. CDR3 length: 15 residues. The CDR3 loop reads CASSQVGVGTDTQYF. Written as DNA, the CDR3 is TGTGCCAGCAGCCAAGTCGGGGTTGGCACAGATACGCAGTATTTT.

The chain is built from TRBV14 and TRBJ2-7; TRBD1 agrees at 8 bases. The J segment lost 2 bases and the V segment lost 4 bases, leaving 7 bases of the junction unmatched. This CDR3 contains 15 residues. CDR1 and CDR2 from the germline V gene are SGHDN and FVKESK. The CDR3, as DNA: TGTGCCAGCAGCCGCACCAGGGGGCTTACCTACGAGCAGTACTTC. Translation: CASSRTRGLTYEQYF.

The rearrangement links TRBV2 to TRBJ2-3, with D tentatively TRBD2 (6 bases). The germline V and J ends were trimmed by 5 bases and 2 bases, with 11 bases remaining between them. This CDR3 is built from 14 residues. CDR1 is SNHLY, CDR2 FYNNEI, per germline. The CDR3 DNA reads as TGTGCCAGCAGTCCCTCGGGGGTCACAGATACGCAGTATTTT. This codes for CASSPSGVTDTQYF.

The chain carries TRBV5-4 and TRBJ2-5; 9 positions match TRBD2. This CDR3 is 14 amino acids long. With V trimmed by 4 bases and J by 5 bases, 6 bases remained unmatched. Germline values: CDR1 SGHNT, CDR2 YYREEE (reference sequence). CDR3 nucleotide sequence: TGTGCCAGCAGCCGCGGGACTAGCTTGGAGACCCAGTACTTC. Residues: CASSRGTSLETQYF.

This clone was counted once. The V call is TRBV30, the J call TRBJ1-5; D may be TRBD1 (5 bases). CDR1 GTSNPN and CDR2 SVGIG come from the germline V gene (reference sequence). Trimming shortened V by 2 bases and J by 9 bases, and 14 bases separated the two germline ends. CDR3 length: 13 residues. The DNA of the CDR3 is TGTGCCTGGAGTACGAGGGGTAAGGGGCCCCAGCATTTT. Its translation is CAWSTRGKGPQHF.

The V gene is TRBV6-1, the J gene TRBJ1-2, with D maybe TRBD1 (5 bases). CDR3 length: 15 amino acids. The V end was cut by 1 base, the J end by 3 bases, with 12 bases between. CDR1 and CDR2 from the germline V gene are MNHNS and SASEGT. The CDR3 loop is CASSEGRGVHYGYTF. CDR3 DNA sequence: TGTGCCAGCAGTGAAGGGAGGGGTGTTCACTATGGCTACACCTTC.

The V gene is TRBV30, the J gene TRBJ2-2; 11 bases agree with TRBD2. J lost 3 bases, V lost 1 base, and 10 bases had no gene match. Germline lookup yields CDR1 GTSNPN and CDR2 SVGIG (reference sequence). This CDR3 has 18 amino acids. The CDR3 DNA reads TGTGCCTGGAGTGCAGTTCTAGCGGGAGGCCCGGACACCGGGGAGCTGTTTTTT. Its translation: CAWSAVLAGGPDTGELFF.

The chain employs TRBV30 and TRBJ2-2; D gene ambiguous. Germline V lookup: CDR1 GTSNPN, CDR2 SVGIG (reference sequence). This CDR3 region has 12 residues. The V gene lost 5 bases and the J gene lost 1 base, with 5 bases spanning the gap. The CDR3 nucleotides read TGTGCCTGGGTTATGAACACCGGGGAGCTGTTTTTT. This sequence encodes CAWVMNTGELFF. The whole variable domain, remainder taken from reference TRBV30 and TRBJ2-2, is SQTIHQWPATLVQPVGSPLSLECTVEGTSNPNLYWYRQAAGRGLQLLFYSVGIGQISSEVPQNLSASRPQDRQFILSSKKLLLSDSGFYLCAWVMNTGELFFGEGSRLTVL.

The V call is TRBV28, the J call TRBJ2-7; 9 positions agree with TRBD2. This CDR3 is 16 amino acids long. V shed 4 bases and J 2 bases; nucleotides not matched to a gene: 9. CDR1 is MDHEN, CDR2 SYDVKM, per germline. The CDR3 DNA is TGTGCCAGCAGTTCCCCCCGGGGCGGGAGGGCCTACGAGCAGTACTTC. It is translated as CASSSPRGGRAYEQYF.

The J gene is TRBJ2-7, the V gene TRBV3-1 (or the pseudogene TRBV3-2), with TRBD2 matching over 12 bases. The CDR3 sequence is 14 residues long. Germline values: CDR1 LGHDT, CDR2 YNNKEL (reference sequence). V gave up 4 bases and J gave up 6 bases; unmatched junction bases: 4. The CDR3 nucleotides are TGTGCCAGCAGCCTGACGGGACTAGCGGGCGAGCAGTACTTC. Amino acids: CASSLTGLAGEQYF.